Listed below are T cell receptor beta chains from one sample, sequenced in a study of blood T cell repertoires in COVID-19. The method was immunoSEQ multiplex PCR; TCRdb's version includes in-frame clones alone and lacks a portion of them. The sample consists of over 50,000 clones, roughly 84% of them appearing once. Sequencing was done on a sample of peripheral blood. All receptors derive from a man in his fifties or sixties with active COVID-19. The conserved cysteine and the conserved F or W are not part of the CDR3 here. The size field is filled for only some rows; it gives once, few, many or a size class.

TRBV4-3,TRBJ1-3,NA,ASSQEVTASGNTIY
TRBV6-6,TRBJ2-7,few,ASSYSAGEQY
TRBV28,TRBJ2-2,few,ASSLGQNTGELF
TRBV19,TRBJ2-5,once,ASSILGTGAGETQY
TRBV5-1,TRBJ2-4,NA,ASSLGQWLAGGPDKNIQY
TRBV6-1,TRBJ2-7,NA,ASSDDRGLAEQY
TRBV6-2/TRBV6-3,TRBJ2-1,NA,ASSYGLAGGAPRHNEQF
TRBV11-2,TRBJ1-4,NA,ASSLDPPLRSWGDEKLF
TRBV5-4,TRBJ1-1,NA,ASIRGGAETEAF
TRBV28,TRBJ2-3,NA,ATSSTSTDTQY
TRBV2,TRBJ2-5,NA,ASSEMGGGAGETQY
TRBV5-5,TRBJ2-7,NA,ASSLTGSTYEQY
TRBV5-8,TRBJ1-1,NA,ASSLGTGPNTEAF
TRBV19,TRBJ1-1,NA,ASSALRGTEAF
TRBV19,TRBJ2-1,NA,ASRSTSGRANEQF
TRBV7-8,TRBJ2-7,NA,ASSSDRMGYEQY
TRBV7-2,TRBJ2-2,NA,ASSPRGTGRNTGELF
TRBV7-2,TRBJ2-2,NA,ASSGTSGSAGELF
TRBV7-2,TRBJ1-5,NA,ASGAGLNQPQH
TRBV4-2,TRBJ2-5,NA,ASSQDPMASGTQY
TRBV6-1,TRBJ1-5,NA,ASSEVGRGQPQH
TRBV27,TRBJ2-3,NA,ASSLQFTGRTDTQY
TRBV6-2/TRBV6-3,TRBJ2-7,NA,ASSFFSSLDEQY
TRBV29-1,TRBJ2-5,NA,SVQAGTSAVSETQY
TRBV5-1,TRBJ2-3,NA,ASSAWVPGLPPTDTQY
TRBV12-3/TRBV12-4,TRBJ2-7,NA,ASSPRQEAEQY
TRBV5-4,TRBJ2-5,NA,ASSAPTQGSRETQY
TRBV28,TRBJ1-5,NA,ASSPRTEYQPQH
TRBV12-2,TRBJ1-2,NA,ASRSGVGGYT
TRBV6-1,TRBJ1-6,NA,ASSKGDSSYNSPLH
TRBV7-9,TRBJ2-1,NA,ASSSRVRGGGTHNEQF
TRBV27,TRBJ1-1,NA,ASSPGSRDFRRNTEAF
TRBV5-6,TRBJ1-4,NA,ASSFRQGDVNEKLF
TRBV20-1,TRBJ2-1,NA,SASMGAGGF
TRBV24-1,TRBJ2-1,once,ATSIRGLHSYNEQF
TRBV7-8,TRBJ1-1,once,ASSRQENTEAF
TRBV2,TRBJ2-5,NA,ASSDTQETQY
TRBV5-4,TRBJ2-2,NA,ASRLAGGPTGELF
TRBV7-2,TRBJ2-4,NA,ASSLVPGVAKNIQY
TRBV27,TRBJ1-2,NA,ASSFPSPPYGYT
TRBV19,TRBJ2-7,few,ASPDRAHAYEQY
TRBV28,TRBJ1-2,NA,ASSSGTNYGYT
TRBV2,TRBJ1-4,NA,ASSGQGGDEKLF
TRBV5-6,TRBJ2-3,NA,ASSLPGLAGVGDTQY
TRBV2,TRBJ2-7,NA,ASSEREASSYEQY
TRBV7-3,TRBJ2-7,NA,ASSLTPGPYEQY
TRBV11-2,TRBJ1-2,NA,ASSSYRFGESYGYT
TRBV7-6,TRBJ2-3,NA,ASSPLAGASTDTQY
TRBV5-1,TRBJ1-1,NA,ASSLTGGNTEAF
TRBV5-4,TRBJ2-2,NA,ASRSNRGPGELF
TRBV7-9,TRBJ1-3,NA,ASSLLSSGNTIY
TRBV9,TRBJ2-7,NA,ASSVQGSSYEQY
TRBV30,TRBJ2-1,NA,AWIAPREDEQF